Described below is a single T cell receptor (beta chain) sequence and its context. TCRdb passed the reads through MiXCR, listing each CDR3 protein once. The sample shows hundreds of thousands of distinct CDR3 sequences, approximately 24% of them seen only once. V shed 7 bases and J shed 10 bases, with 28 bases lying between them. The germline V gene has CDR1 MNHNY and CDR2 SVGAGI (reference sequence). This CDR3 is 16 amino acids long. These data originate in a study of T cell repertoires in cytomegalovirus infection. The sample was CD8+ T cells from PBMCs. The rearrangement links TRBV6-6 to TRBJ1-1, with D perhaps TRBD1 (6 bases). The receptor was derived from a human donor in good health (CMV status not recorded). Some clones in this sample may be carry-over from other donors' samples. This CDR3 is CASIWDIGGLSLPAFF. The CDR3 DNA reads TGTGCCAGCATCTGGGACATCGGTGGCCTCTCGCTTCCAGCTTTCTTT.